This T cell receptor (beta chain) is from a study of blood T cell repertoires in COVID-19 (dated by TCRdb to the early 2020s). About the study as a whole: Samples covering the acute and convalescent phases of COVID-19 were provided by collaborators in the United States, Italy and Spain. The material from the prospective study consisted of cDNA or gDNA derived from T cells, B-cell-depleted T cells, or PBMCs. The dataset comprised deeply sampled blood TCRbeta repertoires from subjects exposed to, actively infected with, or recovered from COVID-19. The repertoires were made available in a free public database intended to serve as a resource for research on the immune response to SARS-CoV-2. Samples were obtained from the ongoing ImmuneRACE study (first 160 participants) and from 1,254 subjects provided by 6 global collaborators. Nearly every sample came with metadata listing a de-identified subject ID, COVID-19 status, age in years and sex. Where HLA class I and class II types were available, the types were taken from metadata supplied by the sample provider, not from assay-based typing. Results and caveats for the whole study, not just this receptor: The quantity of clinical and demographic metadata differed by source and by participant and was supplied without curation.

TCRbeta CDR3 regions were amplified from genomic DNA using the immunoSEQ Assay, a bias-controlled multiplex PCR. The study's own analysis went as follows. Nucleated cell counts per sample were estimated from amplification of reference gene primers within the assay. Sequence reads were collapsed and filtered to measure the absolute abundance of every unique TCRbeta CDR3 rearrangement. Productive Simpson clonality was computed per sample as the square root of Simpson's diversity index over productive rearrangements. TCRdb carries this immuneACCESS record with in-frame sequences only. Its versions omit some clonotypes, under half of them owing to an unresolved V gene in the studies checked, with the rest unexplained. V, J and clone size reflect that table, while D and trimming were determined from the DNA. This sample holds around 54,000 clones; less than 95% were observed only once. The ten largest account for 8.4% of the sample.

Each collaborating institution followed its own protocols to collect whole blood in K2EDTA tubes. Collaborator samples were shipped for TCRbeta analysis as frozen whole blood, isolated PBMCs, or DNA extracted from either sample type. Comment on this clone: Its target antigen remains unknown. The sample holds no much larger clone one base away, and base qualities are not on file.

The junction shows trimming of 6 bases on V and 3 bases on J, plus 8 bases between the germline ends. CDR3 length: 12 amino acids, cysteine to phenylalanine. The read is trimmed to its CDR3 DNA, 36 bases read in frame from base 1. Sequences were obtained from peripheral blood. The receptor was isolated from a middle-aged woman with active COVID-19. This chain is built from TRBV12-3 or TRBV12-4 and TRBJ1-1, with TRBD1 perhaps the D gene, on 5 matching bases. The sequenced DNA: TGTGCCAGCAGGGAAGGGGACACTGAAGCTTTCTTT. It encodes CASREGDTEAFF.